This TCR beta chain is from a study of blood T cell repertoires in COVID-19. Study overall: Samples taken during acute and convalescent COVID-19 were collected in the United States, Italy and Spain.

Some clones are missing from TCRdb's copy, which holds only in-frame ones; the method was immunoSEQ multiplex PCR. The sample lists 30,000 to 35,000 clones; 85% were seen once. The CDR3 spans 15 residues. V lost 2 bases, J lost 7 bases, and 9 bases stayed unmatched. Germline assignment: CDR1 GTSNPN and CDR2 SVGIG (reference sequence). This receptor was identified in a human donor with acute or convalescent COVID-19. The donor label of this sample is uncertain. The sequenced material came from peripheral blood. The chain uses TRBV30 and TRBJ2-1; 9 nucleotides align to TRBD1. The CDR3 DNA is TGTGCCTGGAGTTTGGCGGGACAGGGTGGTAATGAGCAGTTCTTC. This encodes CAWSLAGQGGNEQFF.